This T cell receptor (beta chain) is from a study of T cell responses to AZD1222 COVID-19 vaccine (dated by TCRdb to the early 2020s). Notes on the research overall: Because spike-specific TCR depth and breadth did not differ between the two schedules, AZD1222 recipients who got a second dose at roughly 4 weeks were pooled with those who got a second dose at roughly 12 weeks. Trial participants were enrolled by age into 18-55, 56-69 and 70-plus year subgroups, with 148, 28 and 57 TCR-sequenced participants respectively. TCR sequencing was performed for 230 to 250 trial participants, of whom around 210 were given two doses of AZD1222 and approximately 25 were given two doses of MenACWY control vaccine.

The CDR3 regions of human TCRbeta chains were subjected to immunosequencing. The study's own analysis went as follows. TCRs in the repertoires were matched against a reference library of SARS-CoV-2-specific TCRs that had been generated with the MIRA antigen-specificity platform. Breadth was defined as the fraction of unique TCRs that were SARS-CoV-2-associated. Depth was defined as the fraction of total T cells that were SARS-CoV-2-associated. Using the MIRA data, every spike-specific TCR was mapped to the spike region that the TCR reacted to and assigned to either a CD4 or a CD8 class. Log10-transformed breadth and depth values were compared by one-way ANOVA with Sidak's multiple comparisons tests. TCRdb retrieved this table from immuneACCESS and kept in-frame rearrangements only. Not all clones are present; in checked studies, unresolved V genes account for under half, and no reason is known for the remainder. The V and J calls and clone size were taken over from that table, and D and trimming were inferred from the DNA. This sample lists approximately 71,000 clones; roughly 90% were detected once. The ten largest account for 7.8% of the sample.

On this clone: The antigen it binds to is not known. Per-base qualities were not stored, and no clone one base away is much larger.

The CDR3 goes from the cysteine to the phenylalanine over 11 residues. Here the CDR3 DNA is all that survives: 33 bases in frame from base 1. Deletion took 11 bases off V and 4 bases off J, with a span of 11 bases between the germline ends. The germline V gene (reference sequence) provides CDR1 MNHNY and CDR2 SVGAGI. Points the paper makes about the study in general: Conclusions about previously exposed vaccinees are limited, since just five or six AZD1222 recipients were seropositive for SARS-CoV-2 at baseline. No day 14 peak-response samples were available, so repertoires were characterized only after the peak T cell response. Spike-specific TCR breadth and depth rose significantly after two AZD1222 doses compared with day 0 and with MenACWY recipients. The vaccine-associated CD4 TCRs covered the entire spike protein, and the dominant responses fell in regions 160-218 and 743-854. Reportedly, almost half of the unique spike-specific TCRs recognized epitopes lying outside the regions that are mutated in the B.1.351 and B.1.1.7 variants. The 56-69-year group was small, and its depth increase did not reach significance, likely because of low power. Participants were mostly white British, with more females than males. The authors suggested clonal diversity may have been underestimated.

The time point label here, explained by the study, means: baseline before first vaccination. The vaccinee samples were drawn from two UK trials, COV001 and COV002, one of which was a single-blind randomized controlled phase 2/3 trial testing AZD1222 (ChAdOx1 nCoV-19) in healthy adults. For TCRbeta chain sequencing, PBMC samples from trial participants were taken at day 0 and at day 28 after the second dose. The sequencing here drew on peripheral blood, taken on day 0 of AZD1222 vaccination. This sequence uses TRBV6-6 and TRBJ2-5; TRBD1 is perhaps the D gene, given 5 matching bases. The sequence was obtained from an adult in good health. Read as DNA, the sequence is TGTGCCGTGGGGCAGGGAGAGACCCAGTACTTC. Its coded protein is CAVGQGETQYF.